This TCR beta chain derives from a study of blood T cell repertoires in COVID-19. Study as a whole: Sites across the United States, Italy and Spain contributed samples from acute and convalescent COVID-19. Sample material is recorded as cDNA or gDNA derived from T cells, B-cell-depleted T cells, or PBMCs.

As processed by the authors: How many nucleated cells were present was estimated from reference gene primer amplification. The repertoire was sequenced with immunoSEQ multiplex PCR; TCRdb's copy has only in-frame clones and lacks some. That table is the source of V, J and clone size, and D and trimming were worked out from the DNA. Among 85,000 to 130,000 clones listed, roughly 83% were seen once. The CDR3 is made up of 15 amino acids. Unmatched junction bases numbered 6, after V lost 5 bases and J lost 2 bases. Germline CDR1 is SGHAT and CDR2 is FQNNGV. Sequenced input: peripheral blood. The receptor was isolated from a woman older than 75 with active or convalescent COVID-19. The chain combines TRBV11-2 with TRBJ1-3; TRBD1 matches at 7 bases. CDR3 coding DNA: TGTGCCAGCAGCGTCCGACAGGGTACTGGAAACACCATATATTTT. This encodes CASSVRQGTGNTIYF. The whole variable domain, filled in from reference TRBV11-2 and TRBJ1-3, reads EAGVAQSPRYKIIEKRQSVAFWCNPISGHATLYWYQQILGQGPKLLIQFQNNGVVDDSQLPKDRFSAERLKGVDSTLKIQPAKLEDSAVYLCASSVRQGTGNTIYFGEGSWLTVV.